Below are 18 T cell receptor beta chains sequenced from a single sample in a study of cytomegalovirus exposure and HLA in healthy donors. In the PCR, 60 Vbeta and 13 Jbeta primers were used. Profiling relied on immunoSEQ multiplex PCR, and the TCRdb table lists in-frame clones only, not all of them. The sample yields 100,000 or so clones, less than 80% seen once. Material: PBMCs. These TCRs come from a man aged 35 to 55 in good health and CMV-seronegative.

The chain couples TRBV5-1 to TRBJ2-5; D unclear. V was pared by 0 bases and J by 0 bases, with 12 bases between. Germline V gives CDR1 SGHRS, CDR2 YFSETQ. This CDR3 comprises 16 residues. The CDR3 DNA reads as TGCGCCAGCAGCTTGGTGGGCACCAAGTACCAAGAGACCCAGTACTTC. Its protein is CASSLVGTKYQETQYF.

The V gene is TRBV29-1, the J gene TRBJ2-5, with D uncertain. V lost 6 bases, J lost 5 bases, and 10 bases lay in between. This CDR3 has 11 amino acids. Per the germline V gene, CDR1 is SQVTM and CDR2 is ANQGSEA. The CDR3 protein is CSVAGSETQYF. In nucleotides, the CDR3 is TGCAGCGTCGCCGGGTCTGAGACCCAGTACTTC.

J is TRBJ1-1 and V is TRBV18, with unresolved D. The ends were cut back, 3 bases at V and 1 base at J, with 15 bases in the middle. Germline CDR1 is KGHSH and CDR2 is LQKENI. The CDR3 is 16 amino acids. The CDR3 sequence is CASSPQRVVRNTEAFF. In DNA form, the CDR3 reads TGTGCCAGCTCACCCCAGCGGGTGGTTAGGAACACTGAAGCTTTCTTT.

This clone was counted a few times. This sequence joins TRBV7-7 and TRBJ2-3; 10 positions agree with TRBD2. Losses at the gene ends were 6 bases for V and 5 bases for J; bases not matched to a gene: 8. Germline V gene lookup returns CDR1 SSHAT and CDR2 FNYEAQ (reference sequence). This CDR3 spans 15 amino acids. CDR3 protein: CASSLSGGAGDTQYF. The CDR3 bases are TGTGCCAGCAGTCTGAGCGGGGGGGCGGGAGATACGCAGTATTTT.

The chain employs TRBV13 and TRBJ2-5; 9 bases are shared with TRBD2. Germline CDR1 PRHDT, CDR2 FYEKMQ (reference sequence). Trimming removed 5 bases from V and 0 bases from J; junction bases left unmatched: 10. The CDR3 has 17 amino acids. CDR3 in amino acids: CASSPRSLAGNQETQYF. CDR3 DNA: TGTGCCAGCAGCCCTCGTTCACTAGCGGGTAACCAAGAGACCCAGTACTTC.

The chain employs TRBV10-3 and TRBJ2-7, with D possibly TRBD1 on 6 matching bases. Germline values: CDR1 ENHRY, CDR2 SYGVKD. This CDR3 spans 13 amino acids. CDR3 in amino acids: CASSEPRGGEQYV. In nucleotides, the CDR3 is TGTGCCAGCAGTGAACCCAGGGGCGGCGAGCAGTACGTC.

Worth noting for this clone: One end of the junction is discordant with germline, which a read error may explain. This chain links TRBV11-2 with TRBJ1-3; 8 positions match TRBD1. CDR1 is SGHAT, CDR2 FQNNGV, per germline. This CDR3 region has 13 residues. CDR3 nucleotides: TGTGCCAGCAGCCCCGCCGGATCCGGGACAGGAAATTTT. Translated, it gives CASSPAGSGTGNF.

This chain joins TRBV23-1 and TRBJ2-1; TRBD1 agrees at 7 bases. TRBV23-1 is an ORF for which the function is uncertain. The V and J ends lost 3 bases and 6 bases, in that order; junction bases with no gene match: 5. This CDR3 has 14 residues. For the CDR3, the DNA is TGCGCCAGCAGTCACGGGACAGAGCCCAATGAGCAGTTCTTC. Translating gives CASSHGTEPNEQFF.

This clone occurred once. The genes are TRBV6-1 and TRBJ2-7; TRBD2 might be the D (6 bases). With 1 base removed from V and 6 bases from J, the gap between germline ends came to 10 bases. The CDR3 runs 13 residues. In germline, CDR1 is MNHNS, CDR2 SASEGT. Here the CDR3 reads CASSEGRGFEQYV. CDR3 DNA sequence: TGTGCCAGCAGTGAAGGGAGGGGCTTCGAGCAGTACGTC.

The chain is built from TRBV6-5 and TRBJ1-2; D uncertain. Germline V lookup: CDR1 MNHEY, CDR2 SVGAGI. CDR3 length equals 14 residues. Trimming removed 6 bases at V and 6 bases at J, with 17 bases between. The CDR3 reads CASREGPGGDGYTF. DNA of the CDR3: TGTGCCAGCAGGGAAGGGCCGGGAGGAGATGGCTACACCTTC.

J is TRBJ2-5 and V is TRBV14, with D perhaps TRBD2 (6 bases). The CDR3 extends over 15 amino acids. CDR1 is SGHDN, CDR2 FVKESK, per germline. The V end was cut by 5 bases, the J end by 5 bases, with 18 bases between. CDR3 DNA: TGTGCCAGCAGCGGACTAACCCTAGGTGGGGAGACCCAGTACTTC. Its translation: CASSGLTLGGETQYF.

CDR3: CASSRTRSADTQYF. For the CDR3, the DNA is TGCGCCAGCAGCCGGACTAGAAGTGCAGATACGCAGTATTTT. J is TRBJ2-3 and V is TRBV4-3; TRBD2 matches 7 bases. V was clipped by 4 bases and J by 4 bases; unmatched bases: 5. Germline CDR1 and CDR2: LGHNA and YSLEER. The CDR3 is 14 amino acids.

The chain couples TRBV27 to TRBJ2-7, with D perhaps TRBD1 (6 bases). V was cut by 3 bases and J by 3 bases, with 18 bases left in between. This CDR3 is 16 amino acids long. Germline V gene lookup returns CDR1 MNHEY and CDR2 SMNVEV (reference sequence). The CDR3 loop reads CASSFEGETGHYEQYF. CDR3 DNA: TGTGCCAGCAGTTTCGAGGGGGAGACAGGACACTACGAGCAGTACTTC.

This clone appeared once. The V and J genes are TRBV7-2 and TRBJ1-1; 8 positions agree with TRBD1. Germline lookup yields CDR1 SGHTA and CDR2 FQGNSA. CDR3 length: 14 residues. V lost 5 bases, J lost 1 base, and 3 bases stayed unmatched. CDR3 loop: CASSVGQENTEAFF. Written as DNA, the CDR3 is TGTGCCAGCAGCGTGGGACAGGAGAACACTGAAGCTTTCTTT.

This clone was detected a few times. This chain connects TRBV29-1 to TRBJ2-7, with 7 positions matching TRBD1. Germline V lookup: CDR1 SQVTM, CDR2 ANQGSEA. This CDR3 contains 14 residues. J gave up 2 bases and V 6 bases, and 10 bases lay outside the gene matches. The CDR3, as DNA: TGCAGCGTAGCACCTAGGACAGGTGCCTACGAGCAGTACTTC. As protein: CSVAPRTGAYEQYF.

This chain connects TRBV4-1 to TRBJ2-7; D not certain. The V end was cut by 5 bases, the J end by 4 bases, with 6 bases between. Germline CDR1 is MGHRA and CDR2 is YSYEKL. This CDR3 spans 11 amino acids. DNA for the CDR3: TGCGCCAGCAGCTCCGGGTACGAGCAGTACGTC. The encoded protein is CASSSGYEQYV.

This chain joins TRBV7-9 and TRBJ2-1; TRBD2 agrees at 7 bases. The CDR3 runs 15 residues. Germline CDR1 is SEHNR and CDR2 is FQNEAQ (reference sequence). V lost 6 bases to trimming and J lost 6 bases; unmatched junction nucleotides: 11. For the CDR3, the DNA is TGTGCCAGCAGGGGAGGACTAGGGATCCGCAATGAGCAGTTCTTC. This codes for CASRGGLGIRNEQFF.

The chain employs TRBV6-4 and TRBJ1-1; TRBD1 matches 7 bases. The junction had 5 bases not matched to a gene; V was cut back by 4 bases and J by 6 bases. The length of the CDR3 is 13 residues. Germline-derived CDR1 and CDR2 are MRHNA and SNTAGT. The CDR3 DNA sequence: TGTGCCAGCAGTGTGATAGGGGGCTCTGAAGCTTTCTTT. Its protein is CASSVIGGSEAFF.